What follows are 8 T cell receptor beta chains derived from one specimen sequenced in a study of radiotherapy plus CTLA-4 blockade in lung cancer. Repertoires were generated with immunoSEQ multiplex PCR, while TCRdb's copy carries only in-frame clones and drops some. The sample carries 85,000 to 120,000 clones, 85% to 90% recorded once. This specimen was peripheral blood, taken from a patient treated with radiotherapy plus ipilimumab. These receptors were taken from a human donor with non-small cell lung cancer that progressed on radiotherapy plus ipilimumab. Some clones in this sample may be carry-over from other donors' samples.

The chain combines TRBV10-3 with TRBJ1-1; D uncertain. Germline loops: CDR1 ENHRY, CDR2 SYGVKD. The CDR3 totals 12 residues. V was clipped by 0 bases and J by 7 bases, with 6 bases between them. CDR3 nucleotides: TGTGCCATCAGTGAGTCGGGCCGTGAAGCTTTCTTT. It codes for CAISESGREAFF.

This sequence joins TRBV14 and TRBJ2-7, with D perhaps matching TRBD2 (5 bases). V was shortened by 0 bases and J by 2 bases, with 8 bases between the two germline ends. The CDR3 is made up of 14 amino acids. Germline V gene data show CDR1 as SGHDN and CDR2 as FVKESK. The CDR3 DNA follows: TGTGCCAGCAGCCAAGAAGGAGGTACCTACGAGCAGTACTTC. Its translation: CASSQEGGTYEQYF. The variable domain in full, completed from reference TRBV14 and TRBJ2-7, reads EAGVTQFPSHSVIEKGQTVTLRCDPISGHDNLYWYRRVMGKEIKFLLHFVKESKQDESGMPNNRFLAERTGGTYSTLKVQPAELEDSGVYFCASSQEGGTYEQYFGPGTRLTVT.

The genes are TRBV9 and TRBJ2-7; 9 bases align to TRBD2. The junction had 10 bases not matched to a gene; V was cut back by 8 bases and J by 4 bases. CDR1 is SGDLS and CDR2 is YYNGEE in the germline V gene. CDR3 length: 14 amino acids. The CDR3 DNA reads as TGTGCCAGTTCGGTCGGGACTAGCCCTTACGAGCAGTACTTC. It is translated as CASSVGTSPYEQYF.

The V gene is TRBV4-2, the J gene TRBJ2-7; D is undetermined. V was clipped by 0 bases and J by 4 bases, with 16 bases between them. The CDR3 sequence is 16 residues long. Germline V gives CDR1 LGHNA, CDR2 YNFKEQ. Here the CDR3 DNA reads TGTGCCAGCAGCCAAGATATGATGTCCGCCGCATACGAGCAGTACTTC. Its translation: CASSQDMMSAAYEQYF.

V is TRBV7-6 and J is TRBJ2-7; 7 bases map to TRBD2. Per the germline V gene, CDR1 is SGHVS and CDR2 is FNYEAQ. This CDR3 has 13 amino acids. Germline trimming cut 5 bases from V and 3 bases from J; bases unmatched to any gene: 4. This CDR3 is CASSVRGDYEQYF. CDR3 nucleotides: TGTGCCAGCAGCGTACGGGGGGACTACGAGCAGTACTTC.

The chain carries TRBV7-6 and TRBJ1-1; D unclear. Trimming shortened V by 4 bases and J by 2 bases, and 11 bases separated the two germline ends. From germline, CDR1 is SGHVS and CDR2 FNYEAQ. The CDR3 is made up of 14 amino acids. The CDR3 nucleotides read TGTGCCAGCAGCTCCCTGCTTGGCAACACTGAAGCTTTCTTT. Translation gives CASSSLLGNTEAFF.

This clone was seen just once. The V and J genes are TRBV6-1 and TRBJ1-2; D ambiguous. Trimming removed 2 bases at V and 4 bases at J, with 11 bases between. This CDR3 is built from 14 residues. The germline V gene has CDR1 MNHNS and CDR2 SASEGT. The CDR3 protein is CASSELGRPYGYTF. CDR3 DNA sequence: TGTGCCAGCAGTGAATTGGGCCGACCCTATGGCTACACCTTC.

V usage is TRBV5-4 and J usage is TRBJ2-3; a possible D gene is TRBD2 (5 bases). The CDR3 sequence is 14 residues long. Trimming took 4 bases from V and 0 from J, leaving 9 bases between them. Per germline, CDR1 SGHNT and CDR2 YYREEE (reference sequence). The CDR3, as DNA: TGTGCCAGCAGCCTGGACTTGAGCACAGATACGCAGTATTTT. Its protein product is CASSLDLSTDTQYF. Using reference TRBV5-4 and TRBJ2-3 for the parts outside the CDR3, the full variable domain is ETGVTQSPTHLIKTRGQQVTLRCSSQSGHNTVSWYQQALGQGPQFIFQYYREEENGRGNFPPRFSGLQFPNYSSELNVNALELDDSALYLCASSLDLSTDTQYFGPGTRLTVL.